This T cell receptor beta chain was observed in a study of glioma-infiltrating T cells after dendritic cell vaccination. In the study overall: Autologous tumor lysate-pulsed dendritic cell vaccination was given between the early 2000s and the early 2010s. General study findings and limits: Survival was not directly related to TCR clonality in these patients.

Amplification used 60 V beta primers and 13 J beta primers. Assay used: immunoSEQ multiplex PCR; TCRdb lists only in-frame clones, some missing. The repertoire has approximately 90,000 clones, about 81% of them found once; the top ten carry less than 2.5%. The time point here: after dendritic cell vaccination, including at tumor progression/relapse. Blood PBMC samples: pre-vaccination, two weeks post third vaccination, and at tumor progression. Details on this clone: What it binds is unknown.

This CDR3 is built from 14 residues. Trimming took 3 bases from V and 3 from J; bases not matched to a gene: 3. CDR1 is SGDLS, CDR2 YYNGEE, per germline. J is TRBJ1-1 and V is TRBV9; 9 bases agree with TRBD1. This receptor was identified in a human donor with glioblastoma. The sample in question was blood, obtained after dendritic cell vaccination. The CDR3 here is CASSGDREDTEAFF. The CDR3 nucleotides read TGTGCCAGCAGCGGGGACAGGGAGGACACTGAAGCTTTCTTT.